This T cell receptor (beta chain) was observed in a study of shared clonotypes between healthy human individuals. V gave up 6 bases and J gave up 6 bases, with 15 bases separating them. In germline, CDR1 is MDHEN, CDR2 SYDVKM. The length of the CDR3 is 13 residues. Study-level points and caveats: A generally larger estimated richness was seen in naive subsets than in memory subsets.

About this clone itself: Its antigen is undetermined.

The authors loaded about 200 ng DNA, some 32,000 T cell genomes, into sorted-subset replicate PCRs. Measured with immunoSEQ multiplex PCR; TCRdb has only the in-frame clones, and not every one. The sample contains a few million clones, 85% to 95% of which appear only once. This rearrangement joins TRBV28 to TRBJ2-7; D is possibly TRBD1 or TRBD2 (5 bases each). The TCR was taken from a man between 18 and 35 years old in good health. Some clones in this sample may be carry-over from other donors' samples. Input material: naive CD4+ T cells from PBMCs. Subset described: CD45RA+ positively selected. The CDR3 bases are TGTGCCAGCAGGCGACCAGGGAGCGGCGAGCAGTACTTC. This translates into CASRRPGSGEQYF.